This T cell receptor (beta chain) was retrieved from a study of T cells after yellow fever vaccination. The junction had 6 bases not matched to a gene; V was cut back by 5 bases and J by 0 bases. The CDR3 is made up of 16 amino acids. Germline assignment: CDR1 SGHVS and CDR2 FQNEAQ. The sample holds many counts of this clonotype. TCRdb reanalysed the 5' RACE reads using MiXCR and keeps one entry per CDR3 protein. The sample holds 45,000 to 65,000 distinct CDR3 sequences; around 7% are singletons and the top ten take 20% to 30%. Findings and caveats of the study: Relatively few clonotypes were ones that appeared in both CD4 and CD8 compartments.

This chain connects TRBV7-8 to TRBJ1-4, with TRBD1 matching over 7 bases. The TCR originated in a man aged 18 to 30 who received the YFV17D yellow fever vaccine. Sequencing used CD8+ T cells not binding an NS4B(214-222) dextramer, sorted from PBMCs, obtained about 41 days after the first yellow fever vaccination. The CDR3 sequence: CASSPWTGATNEKLFF. As DNA, the CDR3 is TGTGCCAGCAGCCCATGGACAGGAGCAACTAATGAAAAACTGTTTTTT.